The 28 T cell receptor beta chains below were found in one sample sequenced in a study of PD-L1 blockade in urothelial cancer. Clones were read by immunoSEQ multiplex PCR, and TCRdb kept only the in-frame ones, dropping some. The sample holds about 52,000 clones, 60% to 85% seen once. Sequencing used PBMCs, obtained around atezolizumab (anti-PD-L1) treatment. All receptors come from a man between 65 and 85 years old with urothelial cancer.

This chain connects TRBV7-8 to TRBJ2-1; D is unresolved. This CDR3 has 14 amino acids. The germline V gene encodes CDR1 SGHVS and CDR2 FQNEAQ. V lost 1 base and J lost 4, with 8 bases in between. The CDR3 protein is CASSLDPRYNEQFF. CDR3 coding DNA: TGTGCCAGCAGCTTAGATCCCAGATACAATGAGCAGTTCTTC.

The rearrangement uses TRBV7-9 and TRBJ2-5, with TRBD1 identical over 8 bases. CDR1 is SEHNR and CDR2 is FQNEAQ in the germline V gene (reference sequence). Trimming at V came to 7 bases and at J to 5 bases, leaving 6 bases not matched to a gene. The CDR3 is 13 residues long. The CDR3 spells CASNPGGRETQYF. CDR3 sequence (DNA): TGTGCCAGCAACCCAGGGGGCAGGGAGACCCAGTACTTC.

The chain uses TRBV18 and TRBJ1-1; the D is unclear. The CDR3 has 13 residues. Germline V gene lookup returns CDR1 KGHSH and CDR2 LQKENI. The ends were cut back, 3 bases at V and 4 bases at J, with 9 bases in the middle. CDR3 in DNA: TGTGCCAGCTCACCGTCACATCTCACTGAAGCTTTCTTT. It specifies CASSPSHLTEAFF.

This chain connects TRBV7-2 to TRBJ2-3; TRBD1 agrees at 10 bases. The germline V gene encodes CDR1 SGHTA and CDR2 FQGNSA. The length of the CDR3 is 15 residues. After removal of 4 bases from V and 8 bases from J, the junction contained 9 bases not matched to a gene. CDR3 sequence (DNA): TGTGCCAGCAGCTCCGGACAGGGGGGGGAGGGTACGCAGTATTTT. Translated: CASSSGQGGEGTQYF.

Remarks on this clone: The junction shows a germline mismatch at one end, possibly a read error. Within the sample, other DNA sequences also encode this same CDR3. The CDR3 DNA reads TGCGCCTGGAGTGGGGACAGCTCCTACGAGCAGTACTTC. Protein sequence: CAWSGDSSYEQYF. The chain couples TRBV30 to TRBJ2-7; the match to TRBD1 covers 7 bases. The CDR3 runs to 13 residues. Germline V CDR1 and CDR2: GTSNPN, SVGIG (reference sequence).

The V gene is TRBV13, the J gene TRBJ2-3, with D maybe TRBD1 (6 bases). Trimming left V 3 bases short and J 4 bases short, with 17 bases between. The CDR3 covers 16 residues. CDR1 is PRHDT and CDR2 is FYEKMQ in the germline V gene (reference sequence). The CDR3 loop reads CASSFRTVNRADTQYF. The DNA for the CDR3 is TGTGCCAGCAGCTTCCGGACGGTGAACAGGGCAGATACGCAGTATTTT.

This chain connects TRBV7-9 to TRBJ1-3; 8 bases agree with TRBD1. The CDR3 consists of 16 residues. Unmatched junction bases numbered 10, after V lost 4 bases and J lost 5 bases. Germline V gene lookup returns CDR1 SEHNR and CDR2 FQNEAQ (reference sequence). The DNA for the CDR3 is TGTGCCAGCAGCTGGGGACAGGTTGGTGCTAGAAACACCATATATTTT. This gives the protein CASSWGQVGARNTIYF.

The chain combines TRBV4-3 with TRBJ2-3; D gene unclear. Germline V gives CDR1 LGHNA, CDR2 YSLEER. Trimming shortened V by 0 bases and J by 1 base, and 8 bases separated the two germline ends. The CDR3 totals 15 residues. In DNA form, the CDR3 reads TGCGCCAGCAGCCAAGATTCGGGTCGCACAGATACGCAGTATTTT. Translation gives CASSQDSGRTDTQYF.

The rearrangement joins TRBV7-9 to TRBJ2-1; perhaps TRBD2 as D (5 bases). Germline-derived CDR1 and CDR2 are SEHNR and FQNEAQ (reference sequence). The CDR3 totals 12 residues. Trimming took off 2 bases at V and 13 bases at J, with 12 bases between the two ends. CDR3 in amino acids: CASSLTRESQFF. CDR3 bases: TGTGCCAGCAGCTTAACGAGGGAATCTCAGTTCTTC.

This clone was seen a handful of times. The CDR3 DNA reads TGTGCCAGCAGCCGTCCTCGGGGGATTCGCACCGGGGAGCTGTTTTTT. Protein product: CASSRPRGIRTGELFF. The chain combines TRBV11-1 with TRBJ2-2; perhaps TRBD2 as D (6 bases). The germline V and J ends were trimmed by 5 bases and 4 bases, with 17 bases remaining between them. Looked up from germline, CDR1 is SGHAT and CDR2 is FQDESV (reference sequence). There are 16 residues in the CDR3.

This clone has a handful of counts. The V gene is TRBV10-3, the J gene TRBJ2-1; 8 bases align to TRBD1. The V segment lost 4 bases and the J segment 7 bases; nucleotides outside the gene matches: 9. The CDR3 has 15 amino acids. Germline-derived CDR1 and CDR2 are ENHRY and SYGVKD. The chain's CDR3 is CAISVGTGGRNEQFF. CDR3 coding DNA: TGTGCCATCAGTGTGGGTACAGGGGGTCGAAATGAGCAGTTCTTC.

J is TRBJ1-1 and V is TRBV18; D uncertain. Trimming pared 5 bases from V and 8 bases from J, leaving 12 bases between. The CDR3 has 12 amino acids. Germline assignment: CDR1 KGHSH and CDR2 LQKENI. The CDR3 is CASSATTQEAFF. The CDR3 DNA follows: TGTGCCAGCTCAGCAACTACCCAAGAAGCTTTCTTT.

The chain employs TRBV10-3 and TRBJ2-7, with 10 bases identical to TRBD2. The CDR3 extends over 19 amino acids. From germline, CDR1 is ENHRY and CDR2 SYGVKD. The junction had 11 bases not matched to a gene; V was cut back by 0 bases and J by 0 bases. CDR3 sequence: CAISESRLAGDKSSYEQYF. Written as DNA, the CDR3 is TGTGCCATCAGTGAGTCGCGGCTAGCGGGGGACAAGTCCTCCTACGAGCAGTACTTC.

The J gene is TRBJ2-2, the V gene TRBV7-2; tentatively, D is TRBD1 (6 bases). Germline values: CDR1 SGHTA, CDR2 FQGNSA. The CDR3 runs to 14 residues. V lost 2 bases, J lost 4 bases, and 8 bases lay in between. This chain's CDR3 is CASSLKGGTGELFF. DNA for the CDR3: TGTGCCAGCAGCTTAAAAGGGGGCACCGGGGAGCTGTTTTTT.

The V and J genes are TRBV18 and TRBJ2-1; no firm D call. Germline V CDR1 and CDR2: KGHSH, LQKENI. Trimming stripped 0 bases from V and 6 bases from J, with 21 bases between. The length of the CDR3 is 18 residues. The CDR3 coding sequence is TGTGCCAGCTCACCACCGGGTGTTTTTGGGCAAGGCTCCAATGAGCAGTTCTTC. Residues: CASSPPGVFGQGSNEQFF.

The CDR3 spells CASSPAGGSDPYEQYF. DNA of the CDR3: TGTGCCAGCAGCCCAGCAGGAGGCTCAGACCCCTACGAGCAGTACTTC. The chain combines TRBV4-2 with TRBJ2-7, with D perhaps matching TRBD2 (5 bases). CDR1 is LGHNA and CDR2 is YNFKEQ in the germline V gene. The CDR3 is 16 amino acids. V lost 4 bases and J lost 2, with 18 bases in between.

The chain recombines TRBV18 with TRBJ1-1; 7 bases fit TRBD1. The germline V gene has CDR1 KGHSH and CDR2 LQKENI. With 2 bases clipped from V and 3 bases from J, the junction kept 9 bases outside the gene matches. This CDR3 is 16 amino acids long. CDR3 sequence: CASSPKGRGLDTEAFF. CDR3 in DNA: TGTGCCAGCTCACCAAAAGGAAGGGGGCTGGACACTGAAGCTTTCTTT.

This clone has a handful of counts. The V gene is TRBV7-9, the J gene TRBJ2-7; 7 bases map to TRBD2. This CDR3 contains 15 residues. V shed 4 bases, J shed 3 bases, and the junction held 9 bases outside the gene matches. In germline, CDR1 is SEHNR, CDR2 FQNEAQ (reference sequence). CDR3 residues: CASSSGTGRIYEQYF. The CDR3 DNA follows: TGTGCCAGCAGCTCGGGAACCGGGAGGATCTACGAGCAGTACTTC.

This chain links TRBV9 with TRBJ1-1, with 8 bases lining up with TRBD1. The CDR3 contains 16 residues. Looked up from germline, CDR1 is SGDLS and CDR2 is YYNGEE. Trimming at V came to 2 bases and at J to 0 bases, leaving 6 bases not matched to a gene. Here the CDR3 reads CASSVLQGALNTEAFF. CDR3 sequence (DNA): TGTGCCAGCAGCGTTCTTCAGGGGGCGTTGAACACTGAAGCTTTCTTT. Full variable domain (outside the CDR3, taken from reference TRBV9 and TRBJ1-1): DSGVTQTPKHLITATGQRVTLRCSPRSGDLSVYWYQQSLDQGLQFLIQYYNGEERAKGNILERFSAQQFPDLHSELNLSSLELGDSALYFCASSVLQGALNTEAFFGQGTRLTVV.

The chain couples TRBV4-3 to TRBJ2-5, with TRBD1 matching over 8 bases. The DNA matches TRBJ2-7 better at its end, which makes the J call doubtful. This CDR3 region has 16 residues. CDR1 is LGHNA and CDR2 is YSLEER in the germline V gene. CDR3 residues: CASSQRYDRGFNEQYF. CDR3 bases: TGCGCCAGCAGCCAGCGATACGACAGGGGATTCAACGAGCAGTACTTC.

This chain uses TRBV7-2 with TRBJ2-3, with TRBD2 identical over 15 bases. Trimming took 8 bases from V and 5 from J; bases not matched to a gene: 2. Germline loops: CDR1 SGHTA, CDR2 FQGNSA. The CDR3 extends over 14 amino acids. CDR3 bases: TGTGCCAGCGGGGGACTAGCGGGAGGAGATACGCAGTATTTT. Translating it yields CASGGLAGGDTQYF.

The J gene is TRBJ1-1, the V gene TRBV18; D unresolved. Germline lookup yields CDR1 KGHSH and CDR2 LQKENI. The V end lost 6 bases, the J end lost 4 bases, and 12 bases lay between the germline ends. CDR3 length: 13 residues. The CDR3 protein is CASSRRASTEAFF. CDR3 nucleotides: TGTGCCAGCTCCCGGAGGGCAAGCACTGAAGCTTTCTTT.

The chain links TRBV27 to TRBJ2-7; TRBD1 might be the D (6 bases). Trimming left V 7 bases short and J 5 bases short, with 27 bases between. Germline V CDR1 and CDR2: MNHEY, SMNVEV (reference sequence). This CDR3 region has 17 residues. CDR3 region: CASMGKVRPGTPNEQYF. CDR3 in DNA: TGTGCCAGCATGGGCAAGGTTCGTCCCGGGACACCCAACGAGCAGTACTTC.

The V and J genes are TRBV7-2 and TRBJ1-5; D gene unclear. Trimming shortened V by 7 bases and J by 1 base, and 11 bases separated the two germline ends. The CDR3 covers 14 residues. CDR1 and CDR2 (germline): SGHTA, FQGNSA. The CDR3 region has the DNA TGTGCCAGCACCAAGACCGGGAGCAATCAGCCCCAGCATTTT. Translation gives CASTKTGSNQPQHF.

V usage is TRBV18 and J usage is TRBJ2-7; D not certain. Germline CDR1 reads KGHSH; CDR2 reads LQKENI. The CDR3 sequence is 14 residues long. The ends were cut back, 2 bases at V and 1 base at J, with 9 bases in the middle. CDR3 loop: CASSPRLESYEQYF. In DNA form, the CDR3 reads TGTGCCAGCTCACCAAGACTGGAATCCTACGAGCAGTACTTC.

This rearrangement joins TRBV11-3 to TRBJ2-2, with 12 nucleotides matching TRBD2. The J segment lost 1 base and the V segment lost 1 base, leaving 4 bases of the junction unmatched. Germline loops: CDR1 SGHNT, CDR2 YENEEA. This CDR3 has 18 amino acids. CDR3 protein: CASSLGLAGVLNTGELFF. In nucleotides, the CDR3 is TGTGCCAGCAGCTTAGGACTAGCGGGAGTCTTGAACACCGGGGAGCTGTTTTTT.

The CDR3 bases are TGTGCCAGCAGCCAAAACGGGAGGAGCACAGATACGCAGTATTTT. Its translation is CASSQNGRSTDTQYF. The gene calls are TRBV14 and TRBJ2-3, with 7 nucleotides matching TRBD2. The CDR3 extends over 15 amino acids. The J segment lost 0 bases and the V segment lost 2 bases, leaving 2 bases of the junction unmatched. Germline lookup yields CDR1 SGHDN and CDR2 FVKESK.

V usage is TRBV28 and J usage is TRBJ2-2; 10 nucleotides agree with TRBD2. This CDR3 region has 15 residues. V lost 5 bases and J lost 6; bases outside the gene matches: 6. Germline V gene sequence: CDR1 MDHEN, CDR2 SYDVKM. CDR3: CASSPTLAGAGELFF. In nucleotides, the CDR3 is TGTGCCAGCAGTCCAACTCTAGCGGGAGCCGGGGAGCTGTTTTTT.